This T cell receptor beta chain appears in the sequencing data of a study of beta chain features in type 1 diabetes. Study overall: Healthy donors and patients showed comparable age, gender and cell yields. General study findings and limits: cDNA-based sequencing might over-represent cells highly expressing TCR. Shorter TCRB CDR3s, moderately but significantly so, were found in Type 1 diabetes patients in all four CD4+ subsets. For patients, the naive, central memory and Treg TCRB repertoires appeared more alike than for healthy donors.

Expressed TCRB transcripts got sequenced, as all isolated RNA was reverse transcribed. Sequenced by immunoSEQ multiplex PCR; TCRdb stores in-frame clones only, minus some. The table has 100,000 to 150,000 clones, about 10% seen once. With regard to this clone: Its target is unknown.

V was cut by 0 bases and J by 6 bases, with 9 bases left in between. The CDR3 has 12 residues. CDR1 is GTSNPN, CDR2 SVGIG, per germline (reference sequence). Around 110 mL of blood, on average, came from one heparinised draw per donor. Input material: central memory CD4+ T cells from blood. The chain joins TRBV30 to TRBJ2-7; D possibly corresponds to TRBD1 (6 bases). The source is a man aged 25-40 years with type 1 diabetes. The CDR3 bases are TGTGCCTGGAGTGTAACAGGGTTCGAGCAGTACTTC. Amino acids: CAWSVTGFEQYF.